Listed below are T cell receptor beta chains from one sample, sequenced in a study of blood T cell repertoires in COVID-19. Libraries were prepared by immunoSEQ multiplex PCR; TCRdb keeps only in-frame clonotypes and omits some of them. The sample holds 250,000 to 400,000 clones; approximately 87% are singletons and the top ten take approximately 2.9%. The specimen sequenced was peripheral blood. The receptors were sampled from a young woman with COVID-19, enrolled during active disease. CDR3s include the opening cysteine and the closing phenylalanine or tryptophan. Each record gives: clone size, D gene, V gene, J gene, CDR3 DNA, CDR3 protein. A D gene is named only where the DNA matches it firmly. Expanded clones are given a class, and other clones once, few, many or no size at all.

NA	TRBD2	TRBV11-2	TRBJ2-7	TGTGCCAGCAGCTCCTTTACTAGCGCCTACGAGCAGTACTTC	CASSSFTSAYEQYF
once	NA	TRBV9	TRBJ2-1	TGTGCCAGCAGCGTAGGACAGGCTTACAATGAGCAGTTCTTC	CASSVGQAYNEQFF
NA	NA	TRBV21-1	TRBJ2-7	TGTGCCAGCAGCAAAGAAGAGCCCCTCTCCTACGAGCAGTACTTC	CASSKEEPLSYEQYF
NA	TRBD1	TRBV19	TRBJ1-6	TGTGCCAGTAGGTGGACAGGGGGCAATTCACCCCTCCACTTT	CASRWTGGNSPLHF
NA	TRBD1	TRBV10-3	TRBJ1-5	TGTGCCATCAGTGAAAGATCAGGGGGCAAGGAGCCCCAGCATTTT	CAISERSGGKEPQHF
NA	NA	TRBV27	TRBJ1-5	TGTGCCAGCAGTGGTCCTGGGGGGGATAGCAATCAGCCCCAGCATTTT	CASSGPGGDSNQPQHF
NA	TRBD1	TRBV18	TRBJ2-3	TGTGCCAGCTCACCGGGGACAGGGGGCACAGATACGCAGTATTTT	CASSPGTGGTDTQYF
NA	NA	TRBV7-2	TRBJ1-2	TGTGCCAGCAGCTTAGAGGGCGGGAGGGAAAATGGCTACACCTTC	CASSLEGGRENGYTF
once	NA	TRBV5-5	TRBJ2-2	TGTGCCAGCAGCTTTCGTCCGGCGGGGGCGGGCGGGGAGCTGTTTTTT	CASSFRPAGAGGELFF
once	NA	TRBV28	TRBJ1-2	TGTGCCAGCAGTTTCAATGACTATGGCTACACCTTC	CASSFNDYGYTF
NA	NA	TRBV6-5	TRBJ1-1	TGTGCCATACTGGGAGGGGGAACGAACACTGAAGCTTTCTTT	CAILGGGTNTEAFF
NA	NA	TRBV5-4	TRBJ1-5	TGTGCCAGCAGCTTGGATGGTGGCCTCAATCAGCCCCAGCATTTT	CASSLDGGLNQPQHF
NA	NA	TRBV28	TRBJ1-2	TGTGCCAGCAGTTTGGCCTATGGCTACACCTTC	CASSLAYGYTF
NA	NA	TRBV5-4	TRBJ2-7	TGTGCCAGCAGCTCTGGAGGGGGACAGTTCTCCTACGAGCAGTACTTC	CASSSGGGQFSYEQYF
NA	NA	TRBV5-1	TRBJ1-5	TGCGCCAGCAGCCAATGGACGGGGGACAATCAGCCCCAGCATTTT	CASSQWTGDNQPQHF
NA	TRBD2	TRBV3-1/TRBV3-2	TRBJ2-5	TGTGCCAGCAGACTAGCGGCCCAAGAGACCCAGTACTTC	CASRLAAQETQYF
NA	NA	TRBV3-1/TRBV3-2	TRBJ2-1	TGTGCCAGCAGCCAAGGGAGTAATGAGCAGTTCTTC	CASSQGSNEQFF
NA	NA	TRBV7-9	TRBJ2-3	TGTGCCAGCAGCTCCTCAGGGCTTAGCACAGATACGCAGTATTTT	CASSSSGLSTDTQYF
NA	TRBD2	TRBV9	TRBJ2-1	TGTGCCAGCAGCGTAGTACTAGCGGGAATGGATGAGCAGTTCTTC	CASSVVLAGMDEQFF
NA	TRBD1	TRBV24-1	TRBJ2-3	TGTGCCACCAGTGATGCCGGGACAGGGGTTTTCGATACGCAGTATTTT	CATSDAGTGVFDTQYF
once	NA	TRBV6-6	TRBJ1-1	TGTGCCAGCGGCCAACAGGGTCCAGACACTGAAGCTTTCTTT	CASGQQGPDTEAFF
NA	NA	TRBV28	TRBJ1-1	TGTGCCAGCAGTTTCGTTACGTGGGACATGAACACTGAAGCTTTCTTT	CASSFVTWDMNTEAFF
NA	TRBD1	TRBV25-1	TRBJ1-1	TGTGCCAGCACGGGGACAGGGACGGCTGAAGCTTTCTTT	CASTGTGTAEAFF
NA	TRBD2	TRBV7-9	TRBJ2-1	TGTGCCAGCAGCTTAGCCCTTGGACTAGCACCCTCCTACAATGAGCAGTTCTTC	CASSLALGLAPSYNEQFF
NA	NA	TRBV30	TRBJ1-6	TGTGCCTGGAGTGGCCAGGGGTATCCAGGCCTCCACTTT	CAWSGQGYPGLHF
NA	NA	TRBV9	TRBJ2-3	TGTGCCAGCAGCGTTGAATTAGCGCCAGATACGCAGTATTTT	CASSVELAPDTQYF
NA	TRBD1	TRBV2	TRBJ1-5	TGTGCCAGCAGCCAATATGAAACAGGGGCGGTCCAGCATTTT	CASSQYETGAVQHF
once	TRBD1	TRBV29-1	TRBJ2-7	TGCAGCGCCAGACAGGGCCCCTACGAGCAGTACTTC	CSARQGPYEQYF